This T cell receptor beta chain was observed in a study of T cells expressing NK-cell markers. The study's findings and limits: A handful of donors likewise had their CD3+CD56-NKG2C+ fraction led by these clonotypes.

CDR3 length: 15 amino acids. Germline V gene lookup returns CDR1 KGHDR and CDR2 SFDVKD. Regarding this clonotype: Its target is not known.

5'RACE template switching with UMIs generated TCR beta cDNA. No DNA is given; TCRdb re-called the 5' RACE reads and lists each CDR3 protein once. Its clone listing holds roughly 380,000 distinct CDR3 sequences. The V and J genes are TRBV24-1 and TRBJ1-5; the D call of TRBD1 rests on TCRdb alone, since no DNA is present to check it. The sample comprised blood T cells: a sorted CD56 or NKG2C T cell subset, CD4+ or CD8+ T cells, or bulk PBMC T cells (not recorded which). The clonotype was recovered from a man aged 18 to 69 in good health. CDR3 sequence reads: CATSVGFGAPGPQHF.